This record concerns one T cell receptor (beta chain) sequence. This specimen belongs to a study of PD-1 blockade in classical Hodgkin lymphoma. Method: immunoSEQ multiplex PCR; TCRdb's copy keeps in-frame clones and lacks some. The sample contains 20,000 to 30,000 clones, about 89% of which appear only once. The time point: newly diagnosed, previously untreated cHL patient sample. Isolation of CD4+ T cells from thawed PBMCs was performed by magnetic negative selection. CDR3 length: 14 residues. Per germline, CDR1 SGHRS and CDR2 YFSETQ. The trim removed 4 bases at V and 7 bases at J, leaving 5 bases unmatched.

What was sequenced was CD4+ T cells from blood. The chain carries TRBV5-1 and TRBJ1-4; TRBD1 matches 9 bases. This TCR was recovered from a human donor with classical Hodgkin lymphoma. In DNA form, the CDR3 reads TGCGCCAGCAGCGCCGGGACAGGGCGTGAAAAACTGTTTTTT. It translates to CASSAGTGREKLFF.